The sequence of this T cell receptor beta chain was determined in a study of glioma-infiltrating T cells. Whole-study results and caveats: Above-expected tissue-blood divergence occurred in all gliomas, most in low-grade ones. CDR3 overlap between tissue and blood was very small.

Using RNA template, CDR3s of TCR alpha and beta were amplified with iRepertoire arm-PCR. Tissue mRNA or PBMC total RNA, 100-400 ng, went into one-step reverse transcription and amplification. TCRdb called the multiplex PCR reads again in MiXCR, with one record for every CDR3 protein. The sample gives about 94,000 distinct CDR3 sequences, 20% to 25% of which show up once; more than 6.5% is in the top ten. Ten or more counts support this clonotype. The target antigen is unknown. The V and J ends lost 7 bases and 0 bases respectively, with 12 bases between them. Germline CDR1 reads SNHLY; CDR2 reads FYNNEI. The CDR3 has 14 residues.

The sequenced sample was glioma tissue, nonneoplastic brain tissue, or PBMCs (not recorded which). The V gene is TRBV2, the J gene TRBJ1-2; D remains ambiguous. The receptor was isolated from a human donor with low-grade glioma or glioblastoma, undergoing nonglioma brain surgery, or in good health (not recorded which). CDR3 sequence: CASTQVVANYGYTF. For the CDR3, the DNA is TGTGCCAGCACTCAGGTCGTAGCTAACTATGGCTACACCTTC.